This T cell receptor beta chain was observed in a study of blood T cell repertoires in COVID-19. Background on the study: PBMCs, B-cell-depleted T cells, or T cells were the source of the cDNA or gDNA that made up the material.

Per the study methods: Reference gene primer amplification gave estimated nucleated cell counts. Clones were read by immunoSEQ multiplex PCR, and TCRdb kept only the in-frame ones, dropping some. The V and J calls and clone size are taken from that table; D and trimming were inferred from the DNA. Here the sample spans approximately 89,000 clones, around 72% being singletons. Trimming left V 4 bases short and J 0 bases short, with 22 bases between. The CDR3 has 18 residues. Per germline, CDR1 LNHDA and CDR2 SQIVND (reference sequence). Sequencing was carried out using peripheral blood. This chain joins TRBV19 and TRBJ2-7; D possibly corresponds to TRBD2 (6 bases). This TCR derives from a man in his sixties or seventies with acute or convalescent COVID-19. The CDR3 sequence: CASSKEGTGLASSYEQYF. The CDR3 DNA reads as TGTGCCAGTAGTAAGGAGGGGACGGGACTCGCAAGCTCCTACGAGCAGTACTTC.